The 8 T cell receptor beta chains presented below share a single source sample, sequenced in a study of blood T cell repertoires in COVID-19. The repertoire was sequenced with immunoSEQ multiplex PCR; TCRdb's copy has only in-frame clones and lacks some. The repertoire consists of about 670,000 clones, with 90% occurring once and the leading ten covering about 0.24%. The sequenced sample was peripheral blood. The receptors originated from a woman aged 18-35 years with acute or convalescent COVID-19.

This clone was seen once. The rearrangement uses TRBV28 and TRBJ2-2, with TRBD1 as a possible D gene (5 bases). Trimming stripped 5 bases from V and 1 base from J, with 8 bases between. The V gene's germline CDR1 is MDHEN and CDR2 SYDVKM. This CDR3 comprises 14 residues. CDR3 amino acids: CASSPRVNTGELFF. DNA for the CDR3: TGTGCCAGCAGTCCCAGGGTGAACACCGGGGAGCTGTTTTTT.

This chain joins TRBV4-1 and TRBJ2-3, with 9 bases aligning to TRBD2. This CDR3 has 17 residues. Germline-derived CDR1 and CDR2 are MGHRA and YSYEKL. The ends lost 1 base at V and 2 bases at J; junction bases unmatched: 7. DNA for the CDR3: TGCGCCAGCAGCCAAGGGCCTCAGCGGGGGGTCACAGATACGCAGTATTTT. Encoded protein: CASSQGPQRGVTDTQYF.

The chain recombines TRBV7-2 with TRBJ2-2; 8 bases fit TRBD2. V was clipped by 0 bases and J by 5 bases; unmatched bases: 2. The CDR3 sequence is 15 residues long. The germline gives CDR1 SGHTA, CDR2 FQGNSA. In DNA form, the CDR3 reads TGTGCCAGCAGCTTAGCAACGGGGGGGACCGGGGAGCTGTTTTTT. Encoded protein: CASSLATGGTGELFF.

The rearrangement uses TRBV30 and TRBJ2-7; possibly TRBD1 for D (5 bases). The CDR3 spans 13 residues. Trimming removed 0 bases from V and 5 bases from J, with 11 bases in between. Germline lookup yields CDR1 GTSNPN and CDR2 SVGIG (reference sequence). Here the CDR3 DNA reads TGTGCCTGGAGTGTCGTAAGGGGCCACGAGCAGTACTTC. Translation gives CAWSVVRGHEQYF.

CDR3 nucleotides: TGCGCCAGCAGCCAAGCCAAGAGACTCTTTGGGTACACCTTC. This codes for CASSQAKRLFGYTF. The chain recombines TRBV4-1 with TRBJ1-2; D uncertain. From germline, CDR1 is MGHRA and CDR2 YSYEKL. Trimming removed 1 base from V and 11 bases from J, with 17 bases in between. CDR3 length: 14 amino acids.

A single count supports this clone. The chain combines TRBV7-3 with TRBJ2-3, with 10 positions matching TRBD2. CDR1 and CDR2 from the germline V gene are SGHTA and FQGTGA. With 5 bases clipped from V and 3 bases from J, the junction kept 5 bases outside the gene matches. The CDR3 contains 15 residues. The CDR3 DNA sequence: TGTGCCAGCAGCCGACGGACTAGCGGAACAGATACGCAGTATTTT. Translating it yields CASSRRTSGTDTQYF.

This clone turned up a few times. The chain links TRBV27 to TRBJ1-5, with a weak D call TRBD1 (5 bases). The CDR3 is 13 residues long. Germline V gene lookup returns CDR1 MNHEY and CDR2 SMNVEV (reference sequence). The germline V and J ends were trimmed by 5 bases and 4 bases, with 9 bases remaining between them. The CDR3 loop reads CASSTSGNQPQHF. The CDR3 bases are TGTGCCAGCAGTACGTCAGGGAATCAGCCCCAGCATTTT.

The rearrangement links TRBV27 to TRBJ2-7, with D perhaps TRBD1 (6 bases). Germline CDR1 is MNHEY and CDR2 is SMNVEV (reference sequence). With 5 bases removed from V and 3 bases from J, the gap between germline ends came to 14 bases. The CDR3 consists of 14 residues. The CDR3 DNA reads TGTGCCAGCAGTCCCGGAACAGGGTACTACGAGCAGTACTTC. This codes for CASSPGTGYYEQYF.